This record concerns one T cell receptor (beta chain) sequence. The antigen it binds to is not known. Base-call qualities are not available, and no considerably larger clone is one nucleotide away. The data derive from a study of blood T cell repertoires in COVID-19 (dated by TCRdb to about 2020). The study in broad terms: The collaborator samples originated in the United States, Italy and Spain and spanned the acute and convalescent phases of COVID-19. The material from the prospective study consisted of cDNA or gDNA derived from T cells, B-cell-depleted T cells, or PBMCs. The dataset comprised deeply sampled blood TCRbeta repertoires from subjects exposed to, actively infected with, or recovered from COVID-19. The repertoires were made available in a free public database intended to serve as a resource for research on the immune response to SARS-CoV-2. Samples were obtained from the ongoing ImmuneRACE study (first 160 participants) and from over a thousand subjects provided by 6 global collaborators. The sample metadata nearly always contained a de-identified subject ID, COVID-19 status, age in years and sex. Where available, HLA class I and class II types were taken from metadata supplied by the sample provider and were not determined by assay-based typing. Findings and caveats that apply to the study as a whole: The amount of clinical and demographic metadata varied by source and participant and was provided uncurated.

The germline V gene supplies CDR1 ENHRY and CDR2 SYGVKD. From its cysteine to its phenylalanine, the CDR3 spans 16 amino acids. This entry keeps only the CDR3 DNA: 48 bases, framed from base 1. The germline V end is reduced by 6 bases and the J end by 6 bases; junction bases left unmatched: 12. At one collaborating source in Seattle, patients were enrolled during active infection and were followed longitudinally through the course of disease. Each collaborating institution followed its own protocols to collect whole blood in K2EDTA tubes. Collaborator samples were shipped for TCRbeta analysis as frozen whole blood, isolated PBMCs, or DNA extracted from either sample type. TCRbeta CDR3 regions were amplified from genomic DNA using the immunoSEQ Assay, a bias-controlled multiplex PCR. In the authors' own workflow: Nucleated cell counts per sample were estimated from amplification of reference gene primers within the assay. Sequence reads were collapsed and filtered to measure the absolute abundance of every unique TCRbeta CDR3 rearrangement. For each sample, productive Simpson clonality was calculated as the square root of Simpson's diversity index across productive rearrangements. TCRdb obtained this table from immuneACCESS and retained in-frame rearrangements with V and J assigned. These tables miss some clones; where compared with another copy, unresolved V genes account for less than half of the shortfall, and the remainder is unexplained. V and J calls and clone size are those listed in that table; D and trimming were worked out from the DNA. For this sample the table gives around 310,000 clones, of which around 91% were detected only once. Around 0.93% of the sample rests with the top ten.

The chain couples TRBV10-3 to TRBJ1-5, with 9 bases matching TRBD1. This TCR derives from a woman aged 40 to 49 with COVID-19, enrolled during active disease. The sample taken for sequencing was peripheral blood. At the DNA level, the sequence is TGTGCCATCAGGCAAGGCCCGGGACAGGGTGCTCAGCCCCAGCATTTT. This encodes CAIRQGPGQGAQPQHF.